The 2 T cell receptor beta chains in this list originate from one sample, sequenced in a study of human T cells and chemical hapten exposure. TCRdb re-derived calls from the RACE reads in MiXCR, one entry per CDR3 protein. The profile covers 100,000 to 150,000 distinct CDR3 sequences, with about 9% appearing a single time and about 1.8% taken by the ten largest. Specified time point: healthy volunteer bleed at 2 weeks. Before extraction, the whole blood was not fractionated, and total RNA was taken from it. Sequencing was carried out using whole blood. The receptors originated from a male donor in good health. Some clones in this sample may be carry-over from other donors' samples.

The CDR3 region has the DNA TGTGCCATCAGTGAGTCGAAAGGGAACCAGCCCCAGCATTTT. As protein: CAISESKGNQPQHF. The rearrangement joins TRBV10-3 to TRBJ1-5; no clear D. The length of the CDR3 is 14 residues. Germline V gene sequence: CDR1 ENHRY, CDR2 SYGVKD. The V end was cut by 0 bases, the J end by 7 bases, with 10 bases between.

A single count supports this clonotype. The chain links TRBV10-3 to TRBJ2-1; 12 bases are a match to TRBD1. Germline lookup yields CDR1 ENHRY and CDR2 SYGVKD. Trimming took 3 bases from V and 0 from J; bases not matched to a gene: 12. This CDR3 region has 20 residues. CDR3 sequence reads: CAISDAGQGASSFSYNEQFF. Here the CDR3 DNA reads TGTGCCATCAGTGATGCGGGACAGGGGGCTTCCTCCTTCTCCTACAATGAGCAGTTCTTC.